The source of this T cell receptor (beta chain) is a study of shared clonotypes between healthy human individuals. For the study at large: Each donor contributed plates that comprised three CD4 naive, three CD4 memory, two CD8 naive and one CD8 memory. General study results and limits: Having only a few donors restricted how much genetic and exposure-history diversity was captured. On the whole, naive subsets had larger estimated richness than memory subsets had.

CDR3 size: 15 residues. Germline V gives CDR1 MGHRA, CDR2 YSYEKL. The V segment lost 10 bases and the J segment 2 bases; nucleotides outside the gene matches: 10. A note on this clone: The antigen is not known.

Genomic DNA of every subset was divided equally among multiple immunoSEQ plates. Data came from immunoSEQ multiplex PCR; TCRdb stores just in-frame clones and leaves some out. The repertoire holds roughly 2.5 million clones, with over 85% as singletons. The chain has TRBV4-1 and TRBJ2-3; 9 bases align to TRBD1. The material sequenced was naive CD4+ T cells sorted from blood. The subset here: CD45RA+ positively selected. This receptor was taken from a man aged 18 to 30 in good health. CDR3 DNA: TGCGCCACAACGAAAGGGACAGGGTCCACAGATACGCAGTATTTT. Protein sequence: CATTKGTGSTDTQYF.